One and the same sample provided the 32 T cell receptor beta chains below, sequenced in a study of blood T cells in healthy people across ages (dated by TCRdb to the mid-2010s). Libraries were prepared through 5' RACE. Sequencer: Illumina HiSeq 2500. A second PCR of roughly 6 to 11 cycles was run with a J-beta primer mix and a sample-barcoded 5' primer. TCRdb ran its own pipeline on the public reads, namely fastp trimming at Q25 and MiXCR clone calling, and kept in-frame beta chains. Identical CDR3 proteins give one entry, which carries the most common genes and DNA. The sample data list about 1.6 million distinct CDR3 sequences, and roughly 32% of these were observed just once. Together, the top ten hold about 11% of the sample. The sample comprised blood. These receptors all stem from a woman aged 25-40 years in good health.

This clonotype was counted a few times. The chain is built from TRBV10-3 and TRBJ2-2; the D call may be TRBD1 or TRBD2 (5 bases each). This CDR3 has 15 residues. V shed 1 base and J shed 5 bases, with 11 bases lying between them. The germline V gene has CDR1 ENHRY and CDR2 SYGVKD. CDR3 DNA: TGTGCCATCAGTGAGTGGGACCCCTCGACCGGGGAGCTGTTTTTT. As protein: CAISEWDPSTGELFF.

This clonotype showed up just a few times. The V call is TRBV4-1, the J call TRBJ2-7; TRBD1 is a possible D gene (5 bases). The CDR3 is 16 residues long. The V end was cut by 1 base, the J end by 0 bases, with 13 bases between. Germline assignment: CDR1 MGHRA and CDR2 YSYEKL. The chain's CDR3 is CASSQVAGSNSYEQYF. CDR3 DNA: TGCGCCAGCAGCCAAGTCGCAGGGTCGAACTCCTACGAGCAGTACTTC.

This clonotype was seen at least ten times. CDR3 bases: TGCGCCAGCAGCCAAGAACGGGGGGGTCGCACAGATACGCAGTATTTT. This gives the protein CASSQERGGRTDTQYF. The V and J genes are TRBV4-1 and TRBJ2-3; TRBD2 matches 8 bases. The ends lost 0 bases at V and 1 base at J; junction bases unmatched: 3. Germline V gene sequence: CDR1 MGHRA, CDR2 YSYEKL. This CDR3 comprises 16 residues.

This clonotype has just a few counts. The chain carries TRBV3-1 and TRBJ1-6, with D maybe TRBD1 (5 bases). The CDR3 consists of 15 residues. The V end was cut by 2 bases, the J end by 10 bases, with 15 bases between. Per the germline V gene, CDR1 is LGHDT and CDR2 is YNNKEL (reference sequence). CDR3 sequence reads: CASSQSLGPESPLHF. For the CDR3, the DNA is TGTGCCAGCAGCCAATCTCTGGGGCCGGAATCACCCCTCCACTTT. Full variable domain (rest looked up from reference TRBV3-1 and TRBJ1-6): DTAVSQTPKYLVTQMGNDKSIKCEQNLGHDTMYWYKQDSKKFLKIMFSYNNKELIINETVPNRFSPKSPDKAHLNLHINSLELGDSAVYFCASSQSLGPESPLHFGNGTRLTVT.

This chain links TRBV11-2 with TRBJ2-1, with D possibly TRBD2 on 6 matching bases. This CDR3 spans 17 amino acids. V was trimmed by 4 bases and J by 0 bases, leaving 16 bases between them. Per germline, CDR1 SGHAT and CDR2 FQNNGV. The CDR3 is CASSSMDNGSSYNEQFF. CDR3 DNA sequence: TGTGCCAGCAGCTCGATGGATAACGGGAGCTCCTACAATGAGCAGTTCTTC.

This clonotype was recorded a few times. The CDR3 here is CASSPNQRATEAFF. CDR3 DNA: TGTGCCAGCTCACCTAACCAGAGGGCCACTGAAGCTTTCTTT. The gene calls are TRBV18 and TRBJ1-1; D is undetermined. Germline CDR1 reads KGHSH; CDR2 reads LQKENI. Trimming left V 3 bases short and J 4 bases short, with 12 bases between. This CDR3 is 14 amino acids long.

The V and J genes are TRBV20-1 and TRBJ2-1; 9 bases align to TRBD2. The V gene's germline CDR1 is DFQATT and CDR2 SNEGSKA (reference sequence). The CDR3 runs 15 residues. With V trimmed by 1 base and J by 10 bases, 11 bases remained unmatched. CDR3 DNA: TGCAGTGCTAGAGTGGCTAGCGGGGCCTCGGGCGAGCAGTTCTTC. It codes for CSARVASGASGEQFF.

Comments on this clonotype: One end of the junction is discordant with germline, which a read error may explain. V usage is TRBV7-9 and J usage is TRBJ2-5; D may be TRBD1 or TRBD2 (5 bases each). The J call is doubtful: the DNA matches TRBJ2-7 better. This CDR3 is built from 13 residues. From germline, CDR1 is SEHNR and CDR2 FQNEAQ (reference sequence). This CDR3 is CVSSFEGTYEQYF. Here the CDR3 DNA reads TGTGTCAGCAGCTTCGAGGGGACCTACGAGCAGTACTTC.

This clonotype was observed many times. V is TRBV10-3 and J is TRBJ2-4; D possibly corresponds to TRBD2 (6 bases). Trimming took 7 bases from V and 6 from J, leaving 16 bases between them. The CDR3 is 14 residues long. Germline CDR1 and CDR2: ENHRY and SYGVKD. DNA of the CDR3: TGTGCCATCACCCCGGAGGGAACGGGAAACATTCAGTACTTC. It translates to CAITPEGTGNIQYF.

This clonotype was observed a few times. The chain is built from TRBV27 and TRBJ2-7, with D perhaps matching TRBD2 (6 bases). This CDR3 comprises 16 residues. The V end lost 5 bases, the J end lost 3 bases, and 20 bases lay between the germline ends. Looked up from germline, CDR1 is MNHEY and CDR2 is SMNVEV (reference sequence). CDR3 residues: CASSRIPRSGGYEQYF. The CDR3 region has the DNA TGTGCCAGCAGTCGTATTCCGAGATCCGGGGGCTACGAGCAGTACTTC.

The rearrangement joins TRBV20-1 to TRBJ2-1; 11 bases fit TRBD2. The ends lost 4 bases at V and 8 bases at J; junction bases unmatched: 10. The CDR3 is 15 amino acids. Looked up from germline, CDR1 is DFQATT and CDR2 is SNEGSKA (reference sequence). The DNA for the CDR3 is TGCAGTGCTATTTGGGAGGGACTAGCGGTTCATGAGCAGTTCTTC. Translated, it gives CSAIWEGLAVHEQFF.

In its sample, this clonotype was seen many times. The chain joins TRBV20-1 to TRBJ2-7; no reliable D call. Trimming removed 3 bases from V and 1 base from J, with 16 bases in between. The CDR3 consists of 15 residues. Germline assignment: CDR1 DFQATT and CDR2 SNEGSKA (reference sequence). The CDR3: CSASVVAYLSYEQYF. Written as DNA, the CDR3 is TGCAGTGCTAGTGTAGTGGCGTACCTTTCCTACGAGCAGTACTTC.

This clonotype has only one observation. V is TRBV5-1 and J is TRBJ2-1; D possibly corresponds to TRBD1 (5 bases). Looked up from germline, CDR1 is SGHRS and CDR2 is YFSETQ. The CDR3 is 14 amino acids. V lost 0 bases and J lost 8, with 12 bases in between. The CDR3 protein is CASSLETQGYEQFF. The CDR3 DNA follows: TGCGCCAGCAGCTTGGAGACTCAGGGTTATGAGCAGTTCTTC.

This clonotype was counted only a few times. V and J are TRBV27 and TRBJ1-1, with 9 bases identical to TRBD1. The CDR3 loop spans 15 amino acids. With V trimmed by 5 bases and J by 5 bases, 9 bases remained unmatched. The germline CDR1 and CDR2 sequences are MNHEY and SMNVEV (reference sequence). CDR3 loop: CASSAHRTGETEAFF. The CDR3 nucleotides read TGTGCCAGCAGTGCCCATCGGACAGGGGAGACTGAAGCTTTCTTT.

V usage is TRBV27 and J usage is TRBJ2-1; no firm D call. Trimming removed 8 bases from V and 4 bases from J, with 15 bases in between. The CDR3 extends over 14 amino acids. The germline V gene has CDR1 MNHEY and CDR2 SMNVEV (reference sequence). The CDR3 nucleotides are TGTGCCAGCGGTCCCACCCTAACTTACAATGAGCAGTTCTTC. Amino acid sequence: CASGPTLTYNEQFF.

DNA of the CDR3: TGTGCCTGGAGTAGGACAGCCTCTGGGGCCAACGTCCTGACTTTC. It yields the protein CAWSRTASGANVLTF. The V call is TRBV30, the J call TRBJ2-6, with D maybe TRBD1 (6 bases). The CDR3 consists of 15 residues. Germline V lookup: CDR1 GTSNPN, CDR2 SVGIG (reference sequence). V gave up 2 bases and J gave up 0 bases, with 8 bases separating them.

As to this clonotype: At one boundary the junction diverges from the germline segment, which might be a read error. J is TRBJ2-5 and V is TRBV18; D is possibly TRBD1 (5 bases). The closer fit of TRBJ2-7 to the DNA end suggests the J call may be wrong. The CDR3 runs to 12 residues. Germline CDR1 KGHSH, CDR2 LQKENI. Written as DNA, the CDR3 is TGTGCCAGCCCACCGACAGCTTACGAGCAGTACTTC. The encoded protein is CASPPTAYEQYF.

The sample holds one count of this clonotype. The CDR3 loop reads CASRVGLIQYF. CDR3 nucleotide sequence: TGTGCCAGCAGAGTTGGACTAATTCAGTACTTC. The chain links TRBV2 to TRBJ2-4, with D perhaps TRBD2 (6 bases). Trimming left V 6 bases short and J 10 bases short, with 10 bases between. There are 11 residues in the CDR3. CDR1 and CDR2 (germline): SNHLY, FYNNEI.

This clonotype was counted many times. V is TRBV4-1 and J is TRBJ2-5; 8 positions match TRBD2. The junction had 14 bases not matched to a gene; V was cut back by 0 bases and J by 5 bases. This CDR3 is 18 amino acids long. Germline loops: CDR1 MGHRA, CDR2 YSYEKL. The CDR3 sequence: CASSQDQSGGPTGETQYF. For the CDR3, the DNA is TGCGCCAGCAGCCAAGATCAGAGCGGGGGCCCTACCGGGGAGACCCAGTACTTC.

J is TRBJ2-5 and V is TRBV5-4, with 9 nucleotides matching TRBD2. CDR3 length: 16 residues. Trimming cost V 4 bases and J 1 base; bases outside gene matches: 8. Per germline, CDR1 SGHNT and CDR2 YYREEE (reference sequence). The CDR3 nucleotides read TGTGCCAGCAGCCATAATCGGCGGGGGGGCCAAGAGACCCAGTACTTC. Translating gives CASSHNRRGGQETQYF.

The chain recombines TRBV5-4 with TRBJ2-3, with D uncertain. Trimming took 4 bases from V and 2 from J, leaving 14 bases between them. Germline-derived CDR1 and CDR2 are SGHNT and YYREEE (reference sequence). The CDR3 has 15 amino acids. This CDR3 is CASSQDGFLTDTQYF. The CDR3 DNA is TGTGCCAGCAGCCAGGACGGTTTTCTCACAGATACGCAGTATTTT.

This chain joins TRBV30 and TRBJ2-7, with 7 positions matching TRBD2. Germline CDR1 reads GTSNPN; CDR2 reads SVGIG (reference sequence). Trimming at V came to 3 bases and at J to 2 bases, leaving 7 bases not matched to a gene. The CDR3 is 14 amino acids. CDR3 in DNA: TGTGCCTGGAGCCCTCCGGGACTAACCTACGAGCAGTACTTC. Amino acid sequence: CAWSPPGLTYEQYF.

This clonotype was detected a few times. The rearrangement uses TRBV7-8 and TRBJ2-7; D is ambiguous. The CDR3 loop spans 14 amino acids. Germline CDR1 reads SGHVS; CDR2 reads FQNEAQ. The V gene lost 1 base and the J gene lost 2 bases, with 9 bases spanning the gap. The CDR3 loop is CASSLDRHTYEQYF. CDR3 nucleotide sequence: TGTGCCAGCAGCTTAGATCGCCATACCTACGAGCAGTACTTC.

About this clonotype itself: A much larger clonotype is one base distant, so this may be a read error. This sequence joins TRBV29-1 and TRBJ1-2, with 8 bases lining up with TRBD1. This CDR3 comprises 13 residues. Germline V lookup: CDR1 SQVTM, CDR2 ANQGSEA. This CDR3 is CCVHDRGGIGYTF. In DNA form, the CDR3 reads TGCTGCGTCCACGACAGGGGAGGAATTGGCTACACCTTC.

The V and J genes are TRBV6-5 and TRBJ1-6; possible D gene TRBD1, 6 bases. CDR1 is MNHEY and CDR2 is SVGAGI in the germline V gene. V lost 0 bases and J 9 bases, leaving 21 bases between the germline ends. This CDR3 region has 18 residues. The CDR3 region has the DNA TGTGCCAGCAGTTACTCGGTCCAGGGGCCCGGCGATGGTTCACCCCTCCACTTT. Its translation: CASSYSVQGPGDGSPLHF.

This clonotype was seen at least ten times. The chain combines TRBV29-1 with TRBJ2-3, with 9 positions matching TRBD1. Germline loops: CDR1 SQVTM, CDR2 ANQGSEA. The ends lost 3 bases at V and 0 bases at J; junction bases unmatched: 10. This CDR3 has 17 amino acids. Here the CDR3 DNA reads TGCAGCGTTGATGGGGTCGCCGGGACAGGGAGCACAGATACGCAGTATTTT. This encodes CSVDGVAGTGSTDTQYF.

This chain uses TRBV20-1 with TRBJ2-7; no clear D gene. Trimming pared 5 bases from V and 6 bases from J, leaving 14 bases between. Germline CDR1 is DFQATT and CDR2 is SNEGSKA (reference sequence). This CDR3 contains 12 residues. CDR3 nucleotide sequence: TGCAGTGCTGGTCTGGTCTTCTCCGAGCAGTACTTC. Protein product: CSAGLVFSEQYF.

This clonotype was seen many times. V is TRBV29-1 and J is TRBJ1-2; 7 bases match TRBD1. Trimming took 5 bases from V and 4 from J; bases not matched to a gene: 1. The CDR3 loop spans 11 amino acids. CDR1 is SQVTM, CDR2 ANQGSEA, per germline. The CDR3 spells CSVRQGYGYTF. CDR3 sequence (DNA): TGCAGCGTTCGACAGGGCTATGGCTACACCTTC.

V and J are TRBV15 and TRBJ1-4; D not resolved. The CDR3 loop spans 16 amino acids. In germline, CDR1 is LNHNV, CDR2 YYDKDF (reference sequence). V gave up 1 base and J gave up 7 bases, with 16 bases separating them. CDR3 nucleotide sequence: TGTGCCACCAGCAGAGGGATAGGCGAGGGTGGTGAAAAACTGTTTTTT. Protein: CATSRGIGEGGEKLFF.

The V call is TRBV20-1, the J call TRBJ2-3, with D perhaps TRBD2 (6 bases). CDR3 length: 18 amino acids. The ends were cut back, 3 bases at V and 2 bases at J, with 24 bases in the middle. Germline V CDR1 and CDR2: DFQATT, SNEGSKA (reference sequence). Written as DNA, the CDR3 is TGCAGTGCTAGCTACATGGCTAGCGCCTCGGTGGTCACAGATACGCAGTATTTT. Its protein is CSASYMASASVVTDTQYF.

This clonotype occurred many times. J is TRBJ2-5 and V is TRBV7-2; D is unclear. This CDR3 has 14 amino acids. Germline CDR1 reads SGHTA; CDR2 reads FQGNSA. V was cut by 1 base and J by 5 bases, with 11 bases left in between. The CDR3 is CASSLDGFVETQYF. CDR3 in DNA: TGTGCCAGCAGCTTAGATGGATTCGTCGAGACCCAGTACTTC.

Of note for this clonotype: This may be a read error, as it is one base from a much larger clone. No DNA is shown, since the ends of the CDR3 on it are uncertain; the CDR3 is the one TCRdb lists. This sequence joins TRBV20-1 and TRBJ2-3. CDR1 and CDR2 (germline): DFQATT, SNEGSKA (reference sequence). Ends included, the CDR3 has 12 residues. CDR3 sequence: CSVAKGTDTRYF.